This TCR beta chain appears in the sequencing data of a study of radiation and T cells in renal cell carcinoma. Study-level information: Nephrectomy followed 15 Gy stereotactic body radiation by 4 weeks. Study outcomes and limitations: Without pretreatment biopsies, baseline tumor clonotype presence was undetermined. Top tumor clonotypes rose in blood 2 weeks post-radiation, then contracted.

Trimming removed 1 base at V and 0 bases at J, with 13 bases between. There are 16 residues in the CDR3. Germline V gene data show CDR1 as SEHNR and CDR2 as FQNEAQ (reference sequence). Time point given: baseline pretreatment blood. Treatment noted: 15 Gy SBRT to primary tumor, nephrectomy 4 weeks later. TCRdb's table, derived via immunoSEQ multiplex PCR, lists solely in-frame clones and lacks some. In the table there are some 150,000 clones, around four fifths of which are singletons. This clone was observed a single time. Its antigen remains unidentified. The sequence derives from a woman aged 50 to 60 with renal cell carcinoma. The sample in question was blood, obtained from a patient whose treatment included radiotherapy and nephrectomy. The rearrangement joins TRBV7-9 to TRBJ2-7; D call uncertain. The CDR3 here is CASSLVGIDSSYEQYF. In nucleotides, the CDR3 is TGTGCCAGCAGCTTAGTGGGTATCGATAGCTCCTACGAGCAGTACTTC.